This TCR beta chain was obtained from a study of regulatory and conventional T cells in RAG deficiency. Libraries were prepared by immunoSEQ multiplex PCR; TCRdb keeps only in-frame clonotypes and omits some of them. The table records tens of thousands of clones, about nine tenths of them present only once. CDR3 size: 13 residues. Germline V lookup: CDR1 MNHNY, CDR2 SVGAGI (reference sequence). Genomic DNA came from blood conventional CD4+ T cells gated CD25-low CD127-high. This sample also appeared in a second study, on regulatory T cells. Turning to that study: The primer mix had 52 TRBV and 13 TRBJ primers.

Material: CD4+ effector T cells sorted from blood. The clonotype comes from a human donor in good health. This chain connects TRBV6-6 to TRBJ1-4; maybe TRBD1 (5 bases). The J call may be in error: the DNA end matches TRBJ2-2 better. CDR3 sequence: CASSYRRVGELFF. CDR3 sequence (DNA): TGTGCCAGCAGTTACCGCAGGGTTGGGGAGCTGTTTTTT.